This T cell receptor beta chain was captured in a study of T cell responses to AZD1222 COVID-19 vaccine listed by TCRdb under 2021. Turning to the overall study: Because spike-specific TCR depth and breadth did not differ between the two schedules, AZD1222 recipients who got a second dose at roughly 4 weeks were pooled with those who got a second dose at roughly 12 weeks. A total of approximately 250 trial participants underwent TCR sequencing, of whom 200 to 220 had received two doses of AZD1222 and about 25 had received two doses of the MenACWY control vaccine. Trial participants were enrolled into age subgroups of 18-55, 56-69 and 70-plus years, which contained approximately 150, 28 and 58 TCR-sequenced participants, respectively.

The germline V gene specifies MNHEY as CDR1 and SVGEGT as CDR2. Trimming costs V 5 bases and J 5 bases, and their ends lie 9 bases apart. From its cysteine to its phenylalanine, the CDR3 spans 12 amino acids. Of the read, only the CDR3 DNA is kept; its 36 bases are in frame from base 1. The meaning of the sample's time point label: baseline before first vaccination. Samples from vaccinated people were obtained from the UK trials COV001 and COV002, which included a single-blind randomized controlled phase 2/3 trial of AZD1222 (ChAdOx1 nCoV-19) in healthy adults. Trial participant PBMC samples were collected at day 0 and day 28 after the second dose for TCRbeta chain sequencing. Regarding this clone: Its target antigen remains unknown. It has no much larger one-base neighbor in the sample; base qualities were not kept.

The CDR3 regions of human TCRbeta chains were analyzed by immunosequencing. The authors' pipeline ran thus. TCRs in the repertoires were compared against a reference library of SARS-CoV-2-specific TCRs that had been generated with the MIRA antigen-specificity platform. Breadth was defined as the fraction of unique TCRs that were SARS-CoV-2-associated. Depth was defined as the fraction of total T cells that were SARS-CoV-2-associated. Using the MIRA data, each spike-specific TCR was assigned both to the spike region to which the TCR was reactive and to a CD4 or CD8 class. Log10-transformed breadth and depth values were compared by one-way ANOVA with Sidak's multiple comparisons tests. Sourced from immuneACCESS, this table was stored by TCRdb with only in-frame sequences that have V and J called. A share of the clones is absent; for the studies checked, an unresolved V gene accounts for under half, and the remainder has no known explanation. The D gene and trimming were derived from the DNA, and the V and J assignments and clone size from that table. The sample profile shows under 150,000 clones; roughly 89% of them were found once. 4% to 6% of the sample lies in the top ten.

On the study overall, not on this receptor specifically: Most participants were white British and females outnumbered males, and the authors suggested that clonal diversity may have been underestimated. The vaccine-associated CD4 TCRs covered the entire spike protein, and the dominant responses fell in regions 160-218 and 743-854. Conclusions about previously exposed vaccinees are limited because only five or six AZD1222 recipients were SARS-CoV-2 seropositive at baseline. After two AZD1222 doses, spike-specific TCR breadth and depth were significantly higher than at day 0 and than in MenACWY recipients. The 56-69-year group was small, and its depth increase did not reach significance, likely because of low power. Because no day 14 peak-response samples were available, the repertoires could be characterized only after the peak T cell response. Epitopes outside the regions mutated in the B.1.351 and B.1.1.7 variants were reportedly recognized by nearly half of the unique spike-specific TCRs.

The sequence was collected from an adult in good health. The sequence joins TRBV6-2 or TRBV6-3 to TRBJ2-5; the D segment cannot be called with confidence. The sequences come from peripheral blood, collected on day 0 of AZD1222 vaccination. The CDR3 here reads CASSLSSETQYF. In nucleotide form, the sequence is TGTGCCAGCAGTCTCTCCAGCGAGACCCAGTACTTC.